Presented here are 9 T cell receptor beta chains from one specimen sequenced in a study of OX40 agonist ivuxolimab in advanced cancers. Method: immunoSEQ multiplex PCR; TCRdb's copy keeps in-frame clones and lacks some. The repertoire holds 70,000 or so clones, with about 89% as singletons. The sample here was CD4+ or CD8+ T cells sorted from blood, taken in a trial of the OX40 agonist ivuxolimab. Receptors were obtained from an adult with an advanced solid tumor such as melanoma, head and neck, liver or kidney cancer.

This clone showed up just once. The chain recombines TRBV27 with TRBJ2-1; weak D call: TRBD1 (5 bases). The V and J ends lost 5 bases and 10 bases respectively, with 9 bases between them. Germline CDR1 and CDR2: MNHEY and SMNVEV (reference sequence). The length of the CDR3 is 11 residues. The CDR3, as DNA: TGTGCCAGCAGTCAGGGATACGAGCAGTTCTTC. Protein sequence: CASSQGYEQFF.

The CDR3 DNA reads TGTGCCAGCAGCGATAGGGGCAGGAGAGAAGAGACCCAGTACTTC. Residues: CASSDRGRREETQYF. The V and J genes are TRBV7-2 and TRBJ2-5, with D possibly matching TRBD1 (5 bases). This CDR3 is built from 15 residues. The germline CDR1 and CDR2 sequences are SGHTA and FQGNSA. Trimming removed 5 bases from V and 3 bases from J, with 16 bases in between.

The genes are TRBV5-1 and TRBJ2-3; possible D gene TRBD2, 5 bases. Trimming pared 10 bases from V and 8 bases from J, leaving 20 bases between. The CDR3 has 13 residues. Germline lookup yields CDR1 SGHRS and CDR2 YFSETQ. In nucleotides, the CDR3 is TGCGCCGCAGTCCCCCTAGCCTGGGTTACGCAGTATTTT. Residues: CAAVPLAWVTQYF.

The gene calls are TRBV7-9 and TRBJ1-2; possible D gene TRBD1, 6 bases. Deletions cut 3 bases from V and 7 bases from J, with 15 bases between. In germline, CDR1 is SEHNR, CDR2 FQNEAQ (reference sequence). The CDR3 contains 14 residues. This CDR3 is CASSLGGGSPGYTF. The CDR3 coding sequence is TGTGCCAGCAGCTTGGGAGGGGGTTCCCCTGGCTACACCTTC.

This rearrangement joins TRBV2 to TRBJ2-3, with TRBD1 as a possible D gene (5 bases). Trimming took 4 bases from V and 1 from J, leaving 12 bases between them. Germline lookup yields CDR1 SNHLY and CDR2 FYNNEI. The CDR3 is 15 residues long. CDR3 protein: CASSVRDRGTDTQYF. CDR3 nucleotide sequence: TGTGCCAGCAGTGTACGAGACAGAGGCACAGATACGCAGTATTTT.

This chain links TRBV21-1 with TRBJ1-1. TRBV21-1 has pseudogene status. The CDR3 extends over 15 amino acids. The CDR3 coding sequence is TGTGCCAGCCCTGGTCGTGGAGGGAAGAACACTGAAGCTTTCTTT. This gives the protein CASPGRGGKNTEAFF.

A single count supports this clone. The chain carries TRBV10-3 and TRBJ2-1, with 11 bases fitting TRBD2. CDR3 size: 17 residues. Germline V gene sequence: CDR1 ENHRY, CDR2 SYGVKD. Trimming removed 8 bases from V and 3 bases from J; junction bases left unmatched: 12. In nucleotides, the CDR3 is TGTGCCATCTCTCTAGCGGGAGGCGTACAGTTCTACAATGAGCAGTTCTTC. This sequence encodes CAISLAGGVQFYNEQFF.

The chain carries TRBV5-6 and TRBJ1-6; 7 bases align to TRBD1. The CDR3 sequence is 16 residues long. V shed 5 bases and J 0 bases; nucleotides not matched to a gene: 5. Germline lookup yields CDR1 SGHDT and CDR2 YYEEEE. CDR3 loop: CASRRQGVSYNSPLHF. The DNA for the CDR3 is TGTGCCAGCAGGAGACAGGGTGTCTCCTATAATTCACCCCTCCACTTT.

The J gene is TRBJ2-1, the V gene TRBV2, with no clear D. Between the trimmed V and J ends, which lost 3 bases and 4 bases, there was a span of 10 bases. Germline CDR1 SNHLY, CDR2 FYNNEI. The CDR3 runs 14 residues. The CDR3: CASSDRTSYNEQFF. As DNA, the CDR3 is TGTGCCAGCAGTGATAGAACTTCTTACAATGAGCAGTTCTTC.